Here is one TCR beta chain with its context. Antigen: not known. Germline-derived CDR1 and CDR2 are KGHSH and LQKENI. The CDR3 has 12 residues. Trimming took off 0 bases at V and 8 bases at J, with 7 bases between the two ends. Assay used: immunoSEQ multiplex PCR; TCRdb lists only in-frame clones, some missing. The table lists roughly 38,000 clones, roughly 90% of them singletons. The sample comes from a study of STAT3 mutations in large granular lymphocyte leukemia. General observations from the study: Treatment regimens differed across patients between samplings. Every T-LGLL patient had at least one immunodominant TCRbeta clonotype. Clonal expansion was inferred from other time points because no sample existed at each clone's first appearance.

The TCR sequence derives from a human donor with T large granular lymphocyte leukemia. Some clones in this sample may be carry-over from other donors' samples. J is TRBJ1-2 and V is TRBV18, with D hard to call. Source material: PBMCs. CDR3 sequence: CASSPPMGGYTF. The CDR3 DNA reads TGTGCCAGCTCACCACCGATGGGCGGCTACACCTTC.